What follows are 16 T cell receptor beta chains derived from one specimen sequenced in a study of beta chain features in type 1 diabetes. Reverse transcribing all isolated RNA meant expressed TCRB transcripts were sequenced. Clones were read by immunoSEQ multiplex PCR, and TCRdb kept only the in-frame ones, dropping some. Of about 150,000 clones in the sample, roughly 48% were seen once. The sample comprised Tregs from blood. The receptors originated from a young man in good health.

The CDR3 DNA sequence: TGTGCCAGCAGTGCAGGAGGGTACAATGAGCAGTTCTTC. Residues: CASSAGGYNEQFF. V usage is TRBV6-4 and J usage is TRBJ2-1; TRBD2 is a possible D gene (6 bases). This CDR3 has 13 residues. V was clipped by 4 bases and J by 4 bases, with 8 bases between them. Germline-derived CDR1 and CDR2 are MRHNA and SNTAGT.

The genes are TRBV7-2 and TRBJ2-6; possibly TRBD2 for D (5 bases). Germline CDR1 reads SGHTA; CDR2 reads FQGNSA. CDR3 length: 15 residues. V was cut by 5 bases and J by 3 bases, with 11 bases left in between. The CDR3 sequence is CASSRVGDGANVLTF. As DNA, the CDR3 is TGTGCCAGCAGCCGGGTGGGAGATGGGGCCAACGTCCTGACTTTC.

This clone has just a few counts. The chain is built from TRBV6-5 and TRBJ2-7; 7 bases match TRBD1. Trimming removed 6 bases from V and 7 bases from J; junction bases left unmatched: 12. The CDR3 is 14 residues long. In germline, CDR1 is MNHEY, CDR2 SVGAGI. In DNA, the CDR3 is TGTGCCAGCAGCCGCCGGGACAGAGGCCGAGAGCAGTACTTC. Amino acid sequence: CASSRRDRGREQYF.

CDR3 loop: CASSLGLGRGSTDTQYF. CDR3 nucleotide sequence: TGTGCCAGCAGCTTAGGATTGGGTCGCGGGAGCACAGATACGCAGTATTTT. The genes are TRBV7-3 and TRBJ2-3; possible D gene TRBD2, 5 bases. Germline-derived CDR1 and CDR2 are SGHTA and FQGTGA. V lost 2 bases to trimming and J lost 0 bases, with 15 bases between them. CDR3 size: 17 residues. Based on the CDR3 plus reference TRBV7-3 and TRBJ2-3, the full variable domain is GAGVSQTPSNKVTEKGKYVELRCDPISGHTALYWYRQSLGQGPEFLIYFQGTGAADDSGLPNDRFFAVRPEGSVSTLKIQRTERGDSAVYLCASSLGLGRGSTDTQYFGPGTRLTVL.

This clone was picked up a small number of times. Additional DNA sequences in this sample encode the identical CDR3. The chain recombines TRBV5-1 with TRBJ2-3; TRBD2 agrees at 12 bases. The CDR3 is made up of 16 amino acids. Germline CDR1 is SGHRS and CDR2 is YFSETQ. With V trimmed by 4 bases and J by 2 bases, 5 bases remained unmatched. This CDR3 reads CASSLGLAGITDTQYF. CDR3 DNA: TGCGCCAGCAGCCTAGGACTAGCGGGGATCACAGATACGCAGTATTTT. Variable domain in full (rest from reference TRBV5-1 and TRBJ2-3): KAGVTQTPRYLIKTRGQQVTLSCSPISGHRSVSWYQQTPGQGLQFLFEYFSETQRNKGNFPGRFSGRQFSNSRSEMNVSTLELGDSALYLCASSLGLAGITDTQYFGPGTRLTVL.

This clone was counted once. The V call is TRBV18, the J call TRBJ1-5; 7 positions agree with TRBD1. This CDR3 has 15 amino acids. The germline gives CDR1 KGHSH, CDR2 LQKENI. J was trimmed by 5 bases and V by 6 bases; bases with no gene match: 10. The CDR3 DNA is TGTGCCAGCTCTCCTTCCGGGACAGCTCATCAGCCCCAGCATTTT. Its translation is CASSPSGTAHQPQHF.

DNA of the CDR3: TGTGCCAGCAGGGGACAGGGGGCCTTCGAGCAGTTCTTC. Protein: CASRGQGAFEQFF. The rearrangement joins TRBV9 to TRBJ2-1, with 12 positions matching TRBD1. The CDR3 loop spans 13 amino acids. The V segment lost 5 bases and the J segment 10 bases; nucleotides outside the gene matches: 4. Germline values: CDR1 SGDLS, CDR2 YYNGEE.

A single count supports this clone. The gene calls are TRBV5-6 and TRBJ2-5; 7 bases match TRBD1. CDR3 length: 14 amino acids. CDR1 is SGHDT and CDR2 is YYEEEE in the germline V gene. V shed 2 bases, J shed 3 bases, and the junction held 4 bases outside the gene matches. The CDR3 here is CASSFSDREETQYF. DNA for the CDR3: TGTGCCAGCAGCTTTAGTGACAGGGAAGAGACCCAGTACTTC.

The sample holds a few counts of this clone. Other DNA sequences in this specimen translate into the identical CDR3. The V gene is TRBV19, the J gene TRBJ2-5; unclear D gene. The ends were cut back, 3 bases at V and 4 bases at J, with 3 bases in the middle. Looked up from germline, CDR1 is LNHDA and CDR2 is SQIVND (reference sequence). CDR3 length equals 11 residues. The CDR3 sequence: CASSIRETQYF. For the CDR3, the DNA is TGTGCCAGTAGTATTAGAGAGACCCAGTACTTC.

The J gene is TRBJ1-6, the V gene TRBV7-2; 9 nucleotides match TRBD1. Germline V gene lookup returns CDR1 SGHTA and CDR2 FQGNSA. This CDR3 region has 15 residues. V lost 6 bases to trimming and J lost 7 bases; unmatched junction nucleotides: 7. The CDR3 DNA reads as TGTGCCAGCAGAGAATACAGGGGGCCGAATTCACCCCTCCACTTT. This translates into CASREYRGPNSPLHF.

This clone occurred once. The chain employs TRBV4-2 and TRBJ2-2, with no clear D. V was trimmed by 1 base and J by 6 bases, leaving 9 bases between them. The CDR3 loop spans 14 amino acids. From germline, CDR1 is LGHNA and CDR2 YNFKEQ. For the CDR3, the DNA is TGTGCCAGCAGCCAAGGTGGCATATCCGGGGAGCTGTTTTTT. Translating gives CASSQGGISGELFF.

The chain employs TRBV6-4 and TRBJ1-2; 9 bases are shared with TRBD1. Per the germline V gene, CDR1 is MRHNA and CDR2 is SNTAGT. The J segment lost 2 bases and the V segment lost 6 bases, leaving 10 bases of the junction unmatched. CDR3 length equals 16 residues. CDR3 DNA: TGTGCCAGCAGAAACCAGTGGACAGGGGCGAACTATGGCTACACCTTC. It translates to CASRNQWTGANYGYTF.

The sample holds a few counts of this clone. The chain's CDR3 is CASRTTGGYTF. As DNA, the CDR3 is TGTGCCAGCAGGACTACTGGTGGCTACACCTTC. This chain uses TRBV6-5 with TRBJ1-2; D not certain. V was pared by 6 bases and J by 7 bases, with 9 bases between. CDR1 and CDR2 (germline): MNHEY, SVGAGI. The CDR3 runs 11 residues.

This clone was picked up a small number of times. The rearrangement links TRBV27 to TRBJ2-7, with TRBD1 as a possible D gene (5 bases). V lost 6 bases and J 2 bases, leaving 8 bases between the germline ends. The CDR3 is 12 amino acids. The V gene's germline CDR1 is MNHEY and CDR2 SMNVEV (reference sequence). The CDR3 DNA sequence: TGTGCCAGCAGAGGGGCCCCCTACGAGCAGTACTTC. It encodes CASRGAPYEQYF.

This clone has more than one count but fewer than ten. In DNA form, the CDR3 reads TGTGCCATCAGTGAGTCCGGGACTAGCGCCAGATTATCCTACAATGAGCAGTTCTTC. As protein: CAISESGTSARLSYNEQFF. The chain couples TRBV10-3 to TRBJ2-1, with TRBD2 matching 10 bases. The CDR3 runs to 19 residues. CDR1 ENHRY and CDR2 SYGVKD come from the germline V gene. With 0 bases clipped from V and 1 base from J, the junction kept 9 bases outside the gene matches.

The chain carries TRBV5-4 and TRBJ2-3; 14 nucleotides align to TRBD2. This CDR3 has 16 residues. Unmatched junction bases numbered 3, after V lost 3 bases and J lost 3 bases. The germline V gene has CDR1 SGHNT and CDR2 YYREEE (reference sequence). The CDR3, as DNA: TGTGCCAGCAGCTCGGGACTAGCGGGAGTAACAGATACGCAGTATTTT. This gives the protein CASSSGLAGVTDTQYF.